This record looks at one T cell receptor (beta chain) sequence and its context. This sample is drawn from a study of PD-L1 blockade in urothelial cancer. Using immunoSEQ multiplex PCR, the repertoire was profiled, and TCRdb retains in-frame clones only, with some absent. Here the sample spans some 45,000 clones, approximately 90% being singletons. The germline CDR1 and CDR2 sequences are LNHDA and SQIVND (reference sequence). After removal of 6 bases from V and 1 base from J, the junction contained 10 bases not matched to a gene. The CDR3 consists of 16 residues. The sequencing used PBMCs, collected around atezolizumab (anti-PD-L1) treatment. The source is a man older than 75 with urothelial cancer. The chain recombines TRBV19 with TRBJ1-1, with 8 bases fitting TRBD1. This chain's CDR3 is CASSSRGLGKNTEAFF. CDR3 coding DNA: TGTGCCAGTAGCAGCAGGGGGCTTGGGAAGAACACTGAAGCTTTCTTT.